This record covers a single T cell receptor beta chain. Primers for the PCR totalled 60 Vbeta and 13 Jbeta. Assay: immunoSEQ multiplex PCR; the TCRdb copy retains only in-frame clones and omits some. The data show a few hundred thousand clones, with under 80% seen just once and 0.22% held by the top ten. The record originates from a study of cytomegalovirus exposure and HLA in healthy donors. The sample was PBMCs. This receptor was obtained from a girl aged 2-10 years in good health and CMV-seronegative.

DNA of the CDR3: TGTGCCAGCAGTAGGGACAGCCTGGCCGGGGAGCTGTTTTTT. Residues: CASSRDSLAGELFF. The chain combines TRBV2 with TRBJ2-2; 7 bases fit TRBD1. V dropped 5 bases and J dropped 6; count of bases not matched to a gene: 6. CDR3 length: 14 amino acids. Germline CDR1 is SNHLY and CDR2 is FYNNEI.